Following are 16 T cell receptor beta chains from one sample sequenced in a study of blood T cell repertoires in COVID-19. Profiling relied on immunoSEQ multiplex PCR, and the TCRdb table lists in-frame clones only, not all of them. The sample records roughly 160,000 clones, roughly 84% being singletons. Sequencing was performed on PBMCs or T cells enriched from blood (not recorded which). These receptors came from a woman in her forties or fifties who had recovered from COVID-19.

V and J are TRBV28 and TRBJ2-4; a possible D gene is TRBD1 (5 bases). From germline, CDR1 is MDHEN and CDR2 SYDVKM. This CDR3 is built from 14 residues. Trimming pared 3 bases from V and 5 bases from J, leaving 11 bases between. CDR3 DNA: TGTGCCAGCAGTTTCTTCGACAGACAAAACATTCAGTACTTC. Translated: CASSFFDRQNIQYF.

The chain joins TRBV27 to TRBJ1-2; 8 nucleotides align to TRBD1. CDR3 length equals 14 residues. Losses at the gene ends were 2 bases for V and 7 bases for J; bases not matched to a gene: 6. The germline V gene encodes CDR1 MNHEY and CDR2 SMNVEV (reference sequence). The CDR3 spells CASSLLRDRGGYTF. The CDR3 nucleotides read TGTGCCAGCAGTTTACTGCGAGACAGGGGTGGCTACACCTTC.

The chain uses TRBV5-6 and TRBJ2-2, with 7 bases matching TRBD2. The CDR3 runs to 13 residues. Germline CDR1 is SGHDT and CDR2 is YYEEEE. Germline trimming cut 9 bases from V and 9 bases from J; bases unmatched to any gene: 11. CDR3 DNA sequence: TGTGCCACCCAGATCGGGACTACGAGGGAGCTGTTTTTT. Encoded protein: CATQIGTTRELFF.

The chain recombines TRBV7-9 with TRBJ2-1; unclear D gene. This CDR3 comprises 13 residues. V was pared by 1 base and J by 7 bases, with 8 bases between. Germline-derived CDR1 and CDR2 are SEHNR and FQNEAQ (reference sequence). The CDR3 nucleotides read TGTGCCAGCAGCTTAGTAGCTAGGAATGAGCAGTTCTTC. It encodes CASSLVARNEQFF.

This chain links TRBV7-2 with TRBJ2-3, with a weak D call TRBD2 (5 bases). Trimming shortened V by 3 bases and J by 10 bases, and 23 bases separated the two germline ends. This CDR3 is 16 amino acids long. Germline CDR1 and CDR2: SGHTA and FQGNSA. The CDR3 here is CASSFWQDSSGRPQYF. The CDR3 region has the DNA TGTGCCAGCAGCTTTTGGCAGGACTCCTCCGGGCGGCCGCAGTATTTT. The full variable domain, with the rest looked up from reference TRBV7-2 and TRBJ2-3, is GAGVSQSPSNKVTEKGKDVELRCDPISGHTALYWYRQSLGQGLEFLIYFQGNSAPDKSGLPSDRFSAERTGGSVSTLTIQRTQQEDSAVYLCASSFWQDSSGRPQYFGPGTRLTVL.

CDR3: CASSEYRTGLNQPQHF. The CDR3 region has the DNA TGTGCCAGCAGTGAATACCGGACAGGGCTGAATCAGCCCCAGCATTTT. The chain is built from TRBV6-1 and TRBJ1-5; the match to TRBD1 covers 8 bases. The CDR3 spans 16 residues. The junction had 7 bases not matched to a gene; V was cut back by 2 bases and J by 4 bases. CDR1 MNHNS and CDR2 SASEGT come from the germline V gene.

The chain combines TRBV4-1 with TRBJ1-5, with D hard to call. Germline CDR1 MGHRA, CDR2 YSYEKL. Trimming removed 1 base at V and 2 bases at J, with 9 bases between. This CDR3 has 15 residues. CDR3 sequence reads: CASSQGLWGNQPQHF. The CDR3 nucleotides read TGCGCCAGCAGCCAAGGACTTTGGGGCAATCAGCCCCAGCATTTT.

V usage is TRBV19 and J usage is TRBJ1-3; D is unclear. Trimming took off 5 bases at V and 0 bases at J, with 11 bases between the two ends. The CDR3 is made up of 15 amino acids. The germline CDR1 and CDR2 sequences are LNHDA and SQIVND (reference sequence). CDR3 DNA: TGTGCCAGTAGTCTCCTAATAAGCTCTGGAAACACCATATATTTT. This translates into CASSLLISSGNTIYF.

The chain combines TRBV6-2 or TRBV6-3 with TRBJ2-7; D ambiguous. This CDR3 region has 12 residues. CDR1 MNHEY and CDR2 SVGEGT come from the germline V gene. V shed 2 bases and J shed 2 bases, with 4 bases lying between them. The CDR3 DNA is TGTGCCAGCAGTTACCGAGCCTACGAGCAGTACTTC. Protein: CASSYRAYEQYF.

The chain joins TRBV6-5 to TRBJ1-1, with 10 bases lining up with TRBD1. CDR1 and CDR2 from the germline V gene are MNHEY and SVGAGI. The CDR3 is 14 amino acids. V lost 10 bases and J lost 3; bases outside the gene matches: 8. The CDR3 nucleotides read TGTGCCACCCGACAGGGGGCAACGGACACTGAAGCTTTCTTT. It encodes CATRQGATDTEAFF.

The chain uses TRBV5-1 and TRBJ2-4, with TRBD1 as a possible D gene (6 bases). The V gene's germline CDR1 is SGHRS and CDR2 YFSETQ. Trimming cost V 0 bases and J 8 bases, with 15 bases left between them. The CDR3 length is 15 residues. CDR3 region: CASSLEGHSQDIQYF. CDR3 sequence (DNA): TGCGCCAGCAGCTTGGAGGGACACTCACAGGACATTCAGTACTTC.

About this clone: Other DNA sequences in this sample translate to the same CDR3. The chain carries TRBV12-3 or TRBV12-4 and TRBJ2-7; D remains unclear. The CDR3 runs 13 residues. V was pared by 3 bases and J by 0 bases, with 6 bases between. CDR3 in DNA: TGTGCCAGCAGTTTCCGCGGCTCCTACGAGCAGTACTTC. As protein: CASSFRGSYEQYF.

The V call is TRBV5-6, the J call TRBJ2-7; TRBD1 is a possible D gene (5 bases). The CDR3 has 15 residues. The germline V gene encodes CDR1 SGHDT and CDR2 YYEEEE. Trimming removed 4 bases at V and 1 base at J, with 15 bases between. CDR3: CASSLLSRASYEQYF. In DNA form, the CDR3 reads TGTGCCAGCAGCCTATTAAGCAGGGCTTCCTACGAGCAGTACTTC.

The chain uses TRBV19 and TRBJ2-1; tentatively, D is TRBD2 (7 bases). CDR1 is LNHDA and CDR2 is SQIVND in the germline V gene (reference sequence). The CDR3 is 17 residues long. V was shortened by 4 bases and J by 2 bases, with 18 bases between the two germline ends. This chain's CDR3 is CASSTLGRGLTYNEQFF. The CDR3 DNA is TGTGCCAGTAGTACGCTTGGGCGGGGGCTAACCTACAATGAGCAGTTCTTC.

The chain carries TRBV5-1 and TRBJ2-2, with 8 bases aligning to TRBD2. The V gene's germline CDR1 is SGHRS and CDR2 YFSETQ. The CDR3 runs to 15 residues. V shed 0 bases, J shed 7 bases, and the junction held 5 bases outside the gene matches. This CDR3 is CASSLGPGGVGELFF. CDR3 bases: TGCGCCAGCAGCTTGGGCCCGGGAGGGGTCGGGGAGCTGTTTTTT.

V gene TRBV28 combines with J gene TRBJ1-2; D is possibly TRBD1 (5 bases). The V gene lost 3 bases and the J gene lost 4 bases, with 12 bases spanning the gap. The germline V gene encodes CDR1 MDHEN and CDR2 SYDVKM. The CDR3 sequence is 14 residues long. Here the CDR3 reads CASSLVGGLYGYTF. CDR3 nucleotide sequence: TGTGCCAGCAGTTTGGTCGGGGGTCTCTATGGCTACACCTTC.